Below, 10 T cell receptor beta chains from the same sample are listed, as sequenced in a study of blood T cell repertoires in COVID-19. The repertoire was sequenced with immunoSEQ multiplex PCR; TCRdb's copy has only in-frame clones and lacks some. The data hold 400,000 to 500,000 clones, with roughly 90% observed a single time. The sample was PBMCs or T cells enriched from blood (not recorded which). Receptors were obtained from a woman younger than 30 who had been exposed to COVID-19.

CDR3 protein: CASSLTLPGQSHEQYF. The CDR3 DNA sequence: TGTGCCAGCAGCTTAACTCTACCGGGACAATCCCACGAGCAGTACTTC. The V and J genes are TRBV7-9 and TRBJ2-7; D might be TRBD1 (6 bases). With 2 bases removed from V and 5 bases from J, the gap between germline ends came to 19 bases. The germline gives CDR1 SEHNR, CDR2 FQNEAQ (reference sequence). CDR3 length: 16 residues.

This chain joins TRBV6-1 and TRBJ1-2; a possible D gene is TRBD1 (5 bases). Trimming took off 1 base at V and 4 bases at J, with 7 bases between the two ends. The CDR3 sequence is 13 residues long. Per the germline V gene, CDR1 is MNHNS and CDR2 is SASEGT. The CDR3 region has the DNA TGTGCCAGCAGTGAAGGGGGCGTCTATGGCTACACCTTC. Translating it yields CASSEGGVYGYTF.

The chain has TRBV5-1 and TRBJ2-1; weak D call: TRBD2 (6 bases). CDR1 and CDR2 from the germline V gene are SGHRS and YFSETQ. The CDR3 consists of 13 residues. V lost 8 bases, J lost 5 bases, and 14 bases lay in between. The DNA for the CDR3 is TGCGCCAGTTCGGAGGGTATCGACAATGAGCAGTTCTTC. It is translated as CASSEGIDNEQFF. The variable domain in full, with the rest retrieved from reference TRBV5-1 and TRBJ2-1, is KAGVTQTPRYLIKTRGQQVTLSCSPISGHRSVSWYQQTPGQGLQFLFEYFSETQRNKGNFPGRFSGRQFSNSRSEMNVSTLELGDSALYLCASSEGIDNEQFFGPGTRLTVL.

The genes are TRBV5-1 and TRBJ2-2; TRBD2 is a possible D gene (6 bases). The CDR3 sequence is 18 residues long. Germline lookup yields CDR1 SGHRS and CDR2 YFSETQ. Trimming removed 0 bases at V and 0 bases at J, with 15 bases between. CDR3 sequence (DNA): TGCGCCAGCAGCTTGGCCCGGTCGGCGGGGACGAACACCGGGGAGCTGTTTTTT. It is translated as CASSLARSAGTNTGELFF.

This chain uses TRBV7-7 with TRBJ2-5, with 7 bases lining up with TRBD2. Per germline, CDR1 SSHAT and CDR2 FNYEAQ (reference sequence). With 1 base clipped from V and 5 bases from J, the junction kept 7 bases outside the gene matches. The CDR3 is 15 amino acids. For the CDR3, the DNA is TGTGCCAGCAGCTTAGGGGGACTAATTGGGGAGACCCAGTACTTC. It translates to CASSLGGLIGETQYF.

The genes are TRBV11-2 and TRBJ2-1; tentatively, D is TRBD1 (5 bases). V was pared by 7 bases and J by 3 bases, with 10 bases between. Germline V lookup: CDR1 SGHAT, CDR2 FQNNGV. CDR3 size: 13 residues. The CDR3 reads CASNAGFYNEQFF. The CDR3 DNA reads as TGTGCCAGCAACGCAGGGTTCTACAATGAGCAGTTCTTC.

The chain is built from TRBV7-2 and TRBJ2-3; D is perhaps TRBD2 (6 bases). The CDR3 loop spans 14 amino acids. Germline V gene lookup returns CDR1 SGHTA and CDR2 FQGNSA. V gave up 7 bases and J gave up 6 bases, with 17 bases separating them. This CDR3 is CASIPSTRSDTQYF. Written as DNA, the CDR3 is TGTGCCAGCATCCCCTCGACTAGGAGCGATACGCAGTATTTT.

This rearrangement joins TRBV5-6 to TRBJ1-1, with 8 bases lining up with TRBD1. The CDR3 spans 14 residues. Germline lookup yields CDR1 SGHDT and CDR2 YYEEEE. V was pared by 3 bases and J by 4 bases, with 5 bases of the junction left unmatched. The CDR3, as DNA: TGTGCCAGCAGCTCAGGGGGCAGTGGCACTGAAGCTTTCTTT. Translating it yields CASSSGGSGTEAFF.

The chain carries TRBV5-4 and TRBJ2-7; TRBD2 aligns across 7 bases. The germline V gene encodes CDR1 SGHNT and CDR2 YYREEE (reference sequence). This CDR3 has 15 residues. J gave up 0 bases and V 5 bases, and 8 bases lay outside the gene matches. CDR3 in DNA: TGTGCCAGCAGTTTTGGACTAGTCGGCTCCTACGAGCAGTACTTC. The encoded protein is CASSFGLVGSYEQYF.

A note on this clone: Other nucleotide sequences from this sample produce the same CDR3. V is TRBV7-8 and J is TRBJ1-3, with 7 bases fitting TRBD1. Germline CDR1 and CDR2: SGHVS and FQNEAQ. The V segment lost 0 bases and the J segment 2 bases; nucleotides outside the gene matches: 1. The CDR3 loop spans 15 amino acids. The chain's CDR3 is CASSLAQGAGNTIYF. The CDR3 DNA is TGTGCCAGCAGCTTAGCTCAGGGGGCTGGAAACACCATATATTTT.